This T cell receptor (beta chain) was found in a study of blood T cell repertoires in COVID-19. TCRdb's table, derived via immunoSEQ multiplex PCR, lists solely in-frame clones and lacks some. Of around 130,000 clones in the sample, approximately 81% were seen once. Sequencing was performed on peripheral blood. The receptor was derived from a man aged 55 to 70 with acute or convalescent COVID-19.

Here the CDR3 reads CSASQLAGGAGEQYF. Here the CDR3 DNA reads TGCAGTGCTAGTCAGCTAGCGGGAGGGGCGGGCGAGCAGTACTTC. The chain has TRBV20-1 and TRBJ2-7; 12 positions match TRBD2. CDR1 is DFQATT, CDR2 SNEGSKA, per germline (reference sequence). Trimming removed 3 bases from V and 6 bases from J; junction bases left unmatched: 9. This CDR3 is built from 15 residues.